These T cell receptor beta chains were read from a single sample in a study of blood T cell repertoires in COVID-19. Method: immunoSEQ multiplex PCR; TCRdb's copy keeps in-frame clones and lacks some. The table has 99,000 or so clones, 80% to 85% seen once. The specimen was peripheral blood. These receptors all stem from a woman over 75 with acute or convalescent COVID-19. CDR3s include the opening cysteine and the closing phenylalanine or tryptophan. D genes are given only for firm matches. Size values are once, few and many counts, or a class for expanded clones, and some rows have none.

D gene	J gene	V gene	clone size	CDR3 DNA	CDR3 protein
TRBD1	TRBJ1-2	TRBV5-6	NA	TGTGCCAGCAGCGCCACGGACAGGGGGGCATATGGCTACACCTTC	CASSATDRGAYGYTF
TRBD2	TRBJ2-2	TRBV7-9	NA	TGTGCCAGCAGCTTAGGTACCAGCGGGAGTAAGCTGTTTTTT	CASSLGTSGSKLFF
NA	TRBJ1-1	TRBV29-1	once	TGCAGCGTTGAGAGACTTCGGGACACTGAAGCTTTCTTT	CSVERLRDTEAFF
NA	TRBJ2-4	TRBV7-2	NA	TGTGCCAGCAGCTTAGAACAGGGAAACATTCAGTACTTC	CASSLEQGNIQYF
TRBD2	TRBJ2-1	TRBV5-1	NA	TGCGCCAGCAGTCAGATAGCGGGAAGTTTCAATGAGCAGTTCTTC	CASSQIAGSFNEQFF
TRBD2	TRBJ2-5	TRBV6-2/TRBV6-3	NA	TGTGCCAGCAGTACCCGGGGGGACCAAGAGACCCAGTACTTC	CASSTRGDQETQYF
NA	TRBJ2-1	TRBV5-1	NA	TGCGCCAGCAGCTTCGGAACGGGTAACAATGAGCAGTTCTTC	CASSFGTGNNEQFF
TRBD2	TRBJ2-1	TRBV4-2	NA	TGTGCCAGCAGCCAAGATCAAACTAGCGGGAGAGTGCTCTTC	CASSQDQTSGRVLF
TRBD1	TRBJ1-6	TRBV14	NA	TGTGCCAGCAGCCAATGGACAGGGGTAAATTCACCCCTCCACTTT	CASSQWTGVNSPLHF
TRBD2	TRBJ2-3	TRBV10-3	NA	TGTGCCATCAGTGAGGCACTAGCGGTTAGCACAGATACGCAGTATTTT	CAISEALAVSTDTQYF
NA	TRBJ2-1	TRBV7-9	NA	TGTGCCAGCAGCTTGGGACTTTTCTCTGGCTCCTACAATGAGCAGTTCTTC	CASSLGLFSGSYNEQFF
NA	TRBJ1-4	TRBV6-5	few	TGTGCCAGCAGTCAACCACAGGGAAATGGTGAAAAACTGTTTTTT	CASSQPQGNGEKLFF
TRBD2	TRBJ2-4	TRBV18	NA	TGTGCCAGCTCACCGACGGCCAGGGAGGGAATTCAGTACTTC	CASSPTAREGIQYF
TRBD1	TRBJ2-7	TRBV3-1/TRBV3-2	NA	TGTGCCAGCAGCCTCCGGGACAGAGGCGAGCAGTACTTC	CASSLRDRGEQYF
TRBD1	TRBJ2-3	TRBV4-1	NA	TGCGCCAGCAGTTGGGACAGGGGCACAGATACGCAGTATTTT	CASSWDRGTDTQYF
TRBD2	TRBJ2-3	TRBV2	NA	TGTGCCGATTGTTCCAGCGGGAGGTTCGGAGATACGCAGTATTTT	CADCSSGRFGDTQYF
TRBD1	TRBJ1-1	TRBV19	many	TGTGCCAGTGGGGACAGGGACCTGAACACTGAAGCTTTCTTT	CASGDRDLNTEAFF
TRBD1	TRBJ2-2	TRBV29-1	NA	TGCAGCGGAGGGACAGGGGTTACCGGGGAGCTGTTTTTT	CSGGTGVTGELFF
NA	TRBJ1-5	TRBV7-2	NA	TGTGCCAGCAGCGCTGTTACAGGGTTCTTCAATCAGCCCCAGCATTTT	CASSAVTGFFNQPQHF
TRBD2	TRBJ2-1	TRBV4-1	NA	TGCGCCAGCAGCCAAGTTAGCGGGAGAAGACGTGACAATGAGCAGTTCTTC	CASSQVSGRRRDNEQFF
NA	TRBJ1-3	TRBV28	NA	TGTGCCAGCAGTTTACCCGGGTCGGCTGGAAACACCATATATTTT	CASSLPGSAGNTIYF
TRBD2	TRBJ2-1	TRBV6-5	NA	TGTGCCAGCAGCCAAGGGACTAGCGCGAATGAGCAGTTCTTC	CASSQGTSANEQFF
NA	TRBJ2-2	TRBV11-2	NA	TGTGCCAGCAGCTTAACGGTTACCGGGGAGCTGTTTTTT	CASSLTVTGELFF
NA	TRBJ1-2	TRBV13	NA	TGTGCCAGCAGCTTAGACAAGGAGTATGGCTACACCTTC	CASSLDKEYGYTF
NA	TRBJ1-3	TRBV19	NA	TGTGCCAGTAGTCCCACAGGCCATGGAAACACCATATATTTT	CASSPTGHGNTIYF
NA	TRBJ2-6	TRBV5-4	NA	TGTGCCAGCAGCTTTGGGGGCCGCTCCTCTGGGGCCAACGTCCTGACTTTC	CASSFGGRSSGANVLTF
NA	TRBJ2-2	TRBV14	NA	TGTGCCAGCAGCCAACACAGGCGGACGAACACCGGGGAGCTGTTTTTT	CASSQHRRTNTGELFF
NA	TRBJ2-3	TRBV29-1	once	TGCAGCGCAGCACAGGGAAGCACAGATACGCAGTATTTT	CSAAQGSTDTQYF
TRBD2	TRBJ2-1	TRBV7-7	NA	TGTGCCAGCAGCCCCCAGCTAGCGGGTATAAGCAATGAGCAGTTCTTC	CASSPQLAGISNEQFF
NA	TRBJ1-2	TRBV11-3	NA	TGTGCCAGCAGCTTAGAAGGGCGGAGGGGCTACACCTTC	CASSLEGRRGYTF
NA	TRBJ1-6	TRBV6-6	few	TGTGCCAGCAGTCGCGCGGGGCCCCTCCACTTT	CASSRAGPLHF
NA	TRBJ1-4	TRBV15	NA	TGTGCCACCAGCAGAACAGGAGTTGCAACTAATGAAAAACTGTTTTTT	CATSRTGVATNEKLFF
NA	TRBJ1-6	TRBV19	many	TGTGCCAGTAGTATCGGGGGGCAGGGTTCACCCCTCCACTTT	CASSIGGQGSPLHF